The clone carrying this TCR beta chain appeared once. Germline V CDR1 and CDR2: SGHRS, YFSETQ. V lost 4 bases, J lost 0 bases, and 3 bases stayed unmatched. This CDR3 has 14 residues. This entry comes from a study of cytomegalovirus exposure and HLA in healthy donors. Primers: 60 Vbeta forward and 13 Jbeta reverse. Original processing notes: Some 80 million unique TCR beta chains, roughly 11 million shared, were counted in a later analysis. Assay: immunoSEQ multiplex PCR; the TCRdb copy retains only in-frame clones and omits some. That table gives V, J and clone size, and the DNA gave D and trimming. This sample has about 130,000 clones, with roughly four fifths found just once.

The chain employs TRBV5-1 and TRBJ1-1; 7 positions agree with TRBD1. This TCR was recovered from a boy younger than 18 in good health and CMV-seronegative. Sequenced: PBMCs. This CDR3 is CASSPGQVNTEAFF. CDR3 DNA: TGCGCCAGCAGCCCCGGACAGGTGAACACTGAAGCTTTCTTT.